This is a list of T cell receptor beta chains from one sample in a study of shared clonotypes between healthy human individuals. The method was immunoSEQ multiplex PCR; TCRdb's version includes in-frame clones alone and lacks a portion of them. The profile shows 2 million to 2.5 million clones, under 97% of them singletons. Specimen: naive CD4+ T cells sorted from blood. These TCRs come from a man between 18 and 29 years old in good health. The CDR3 runs from the conserved cysteine through the conserved F or W. A D gene is named only where the DNA matches it firmly.

v_call	d_call	j_call	cdr3_nt	cdr3_aa
TRBV5-1	-	TRBJ1-4	TGCGCCAGCAGCTTGGGAAGGGGTAATGAAAAACTGTTTTTT	CASSLGRGNEKLFF
TRBV5-1	-	TRBJ2-1	TGCGCCAGCAGCTTGTCGACACCTAAAGGTGAGCAGTTCTTC	CASSLSTPKGEQFF
TRBV5-1	-	TRBJ1-3	TGCGCCAGCAGCTTGGATGGGGTATCTGGAAACACCATATATTTT	CASSLDGVSGNTIYF
TRBV5-1	-	TRBJ1-3	TGCGCCAGCAGCTCGAGCGGGACGGTCTCTGGAAACACCATATATTTT	CASSSSGTVSGNTIYF
TRBV6-6	TRBD1	TRBJ1-4	TGTGCCAGCAGTTACTGGGACAGGGAAGGGGAAAAACTGTTTTTT	CASSYWDREGEKLFF
TRBV11-2	-	TRBJ2-7	TGTGCCAGCAGCTCCGAGGTGTGGACGCCAAAATCCACTCCCTACGAGCAGTACTTC	CASSSEVWTPKSTPYEQYF
TRBV13	-	TRBJ2-7	TGTGCCAGCAGCTCCAGGACAGCTTTAATATCCTACGAGCAGTACTTC	CASSSRTALISYEQYF
TRBV18	-	TRBJ2-1	TGTGCCAGCTCATCGACAGGCTCCAATGAGCAGTTCTTC	CASSSTGSNEQFF
TRBV11-2	TRBD2	TRBJ2-2	TGTGCCAGCAGCCCGATGGGAGGGGCTGGCACCGGGGAGCTGTTTTTT	CASSPMGGAGTGELFF
TRBV2	-	TRBJ1-1	TGTGCCAGCAGTGTTTACACTGAAGCTTTCTTT	CASSVYTEAFF
TRBV12-5	TRBD1	TRBJ2-1	TGTGCTAGTGGTTTGGCGCGTAAGACAGGGGAAGAGGGTGAGCAGTTCTTC	CASGLARKTGEEGEQFF
TRBV6-5	TRBD1	TRBJ1-1	TGTGCCAGCATTCGGACAGGGGGGCGTACTGAAGCTTTCTTT	CASIRTGGRTEAFF
TRBV5-1	TRBD2	TRBJ2-1	TGCGCCAGCAGCTCCACTAGCGGGAGTAGTGAGCAGTTCTTC	CASSSTSGSSEQFF
TRBV10-1	TRBD1	TRBJ2-7	TGCGCCAGCAGTGAGAGACAGGGGACCTACGAGCAGTACTTC	CASSERQGTYEQYF
TRBV4-1	TRBD2	TRBJ2-1	TGCGCCAGCAGCCAAGGGGTAGCGGGGGGCCGCCATTACAATGAGCAGTTCTTC	CASSQGVAGGRHYNEQFF
TRBV6-5	TRBD1	TRBJ1-2	TGTGCCAGCAGTGGGACAGGGGATGGCTACACCTTC	CASSGTGDGYTF
TRBV15	-	TRBJ2-1	TGTGCCACCAGCAGAGGCAGGGGCGATGCTTCCTACAATGAGCAGTTCTTC	CATSRGRGDASYNEQFF
TRBV5-1	TRBD2	TRBJ2-2	TGCGCCAGCAGCCGGCGGGAGGGTGGCACCGGGGAGCTGTTTTTT	CASSRREGGTGELFF
TRBV15	-	TRBJ1-5	TGTGCCACCAGCAGCGGGACTTTCAATCAGCCCCAGCATTTT	CATSSGTFNQPQHF
TRBV27	-	TRBJ1-6	TGTGCCAGCAGTCTAGAAAGGGCCTCTACTCTTAATTCACCCCTCCACTTT	CASSLERASTLNSPLHF